The clone carrying this T cell receptor (beta chain) showed up many times. The data originate from a study of T cells in Graves' hyperthyroidism and ophthalmopathy. Amplification of TCR beta CDR3 regions used RNA as the template. TCR CDR3 regions were first amplified by RT-PCR with HTBI primers. TCRdb called the multiplex PCR reads again in MiXCR, with one record for every CDR3 protein. In the table there are 500,000 to 650,000 distinct CDR3 sequences, about 14% of which are singletons. Trimming at V came to 2 bases and at J to 4 bases, leaving 8 bases not matched to a gene. Germline V gene data show CDR1 as SNHLY and CDR2 as FYNNEI. The CDR3 is 16 amino acids.

This clonotype originated in a middle-aged woman with Graves' hyperthyroidism. Input material: blood. This chain connects TRBV2 to TRBJ1-5, with 7 bases lining up with TRBD1. The CDR3, as DNA: TGTGCCAGCAGTGAATCGACAGGGACGAGGAATCAGCCCCAGCATTTT. It translates to CASSESTGTRNQPQHF.